Included here is one T cell receptor beta chain sequence, with context. What it binds is not known. The sample belongs to a study of cytomegalovirus exposure and HLA in healthy donors. General study points: The study labeled under 200 TCR beta chains cytomegalovirus-associated. One later analysis, an examination of the 120 or so validation repertoires, found that first-cohort TCR clusters tended to co-occur in them.

Only in-frame clones appear in the TCRdb table, and some are missing; sequencing was by immunoSEQ multiplex PCR. The sample consists of roughly 120,000 clones, 86% of them appearing once. From germline, CDR1 is MRHNA and CDR2 SNTAGT. The CDR3 has 14 amino acids. Trimming took off 3 bases at V and 9 bases at J, with 12 bases between the two ends. This clonotype was sampled from a man younger than 35 in good health and CMV-seronegative. The sample was PBMCs. The chain is built from TRBV6-4 and TRBJ1-6, with D maybe TRBD1 (5 bases). In nucleotides, the CDR3 is TGTGCCAGCAGTGAAAGGGGAGGCATTTCACCCCTCCACTTT. Protein: CASSERGGISPLHF.